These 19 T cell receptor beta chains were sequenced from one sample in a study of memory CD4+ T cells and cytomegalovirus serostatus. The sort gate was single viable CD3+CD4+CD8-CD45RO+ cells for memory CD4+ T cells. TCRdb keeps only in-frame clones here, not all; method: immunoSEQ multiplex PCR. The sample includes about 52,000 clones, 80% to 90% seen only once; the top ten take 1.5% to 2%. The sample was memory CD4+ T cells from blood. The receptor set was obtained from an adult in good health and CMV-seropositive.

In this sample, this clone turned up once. CDR3: CASSFYGNEETQYF. In DNA, the CDR3 is TGTGCCAGCAGCTTTTACGGGAACGAAGAGACCCAGTACTTC. V usage is TRBV7-2 and J usage is TRBJ2-5, with a tentative D call TRBD2 (5 bases). Germline lookup yields CDR1 SGHTA and CDR2 FQGNSA. Between the trimmed V and J ends, which lost 3 bases and 3 bases, there was a span of 11 bases. The CDR3 totals 14 residues.

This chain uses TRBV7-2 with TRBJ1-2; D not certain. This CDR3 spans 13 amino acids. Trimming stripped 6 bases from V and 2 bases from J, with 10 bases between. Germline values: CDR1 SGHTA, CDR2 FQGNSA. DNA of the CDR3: TGTGCCAGCAGGTTGGACCAGAACTATGGCTACACCTTC. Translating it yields CASRLDQNYGYTF. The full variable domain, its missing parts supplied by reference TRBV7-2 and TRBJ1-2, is GAGVSQSPSNKVTEKGKDVELRCDPISGHTALYWYRQSLGQGLEFLIYFQGNSAPDKSGLPSDRFSAERTGGSVSTLTIQRTQQEDSAVYLCASRLDQNYGYTFGSGTRLTVV.

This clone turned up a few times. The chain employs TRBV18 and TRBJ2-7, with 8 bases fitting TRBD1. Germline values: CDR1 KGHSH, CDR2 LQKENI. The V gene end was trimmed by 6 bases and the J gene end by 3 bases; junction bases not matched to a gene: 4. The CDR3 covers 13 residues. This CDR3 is CASSVTGGYEQYF. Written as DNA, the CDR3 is TGTGCCAGCTCGGTCACAGGGGGCTACGAGCAGTACTTC.

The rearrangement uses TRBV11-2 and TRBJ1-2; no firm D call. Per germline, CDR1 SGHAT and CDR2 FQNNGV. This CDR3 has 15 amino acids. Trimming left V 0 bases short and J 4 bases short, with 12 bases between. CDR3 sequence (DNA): TGTGCCAGCAGCTTAGAACACACCGCCAGCTATGGCTACACCTTC. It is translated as CASSLEHTASYGYTF.

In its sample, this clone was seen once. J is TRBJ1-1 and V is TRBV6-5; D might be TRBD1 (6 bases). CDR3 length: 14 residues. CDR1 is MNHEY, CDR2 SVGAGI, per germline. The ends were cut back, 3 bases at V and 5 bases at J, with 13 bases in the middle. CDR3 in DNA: TGTGCCAGCAGTTATACAGGGCGAGGGACTGAAGCTTTCTTT. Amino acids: CASSYTGRGTEAFF.

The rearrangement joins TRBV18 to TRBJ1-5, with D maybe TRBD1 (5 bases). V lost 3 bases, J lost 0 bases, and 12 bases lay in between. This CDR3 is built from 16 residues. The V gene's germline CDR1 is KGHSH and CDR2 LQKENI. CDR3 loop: CASSPEGPYSNQPQHF. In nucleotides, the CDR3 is TGTGCCAGCTCACCGGAGGGACCGTATAGCAATCAGCCCCAGCATTTT.

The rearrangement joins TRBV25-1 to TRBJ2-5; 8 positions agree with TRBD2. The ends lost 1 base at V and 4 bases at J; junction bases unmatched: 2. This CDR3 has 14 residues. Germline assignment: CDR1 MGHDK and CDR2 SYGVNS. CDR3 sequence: CASSESAGGETQYF. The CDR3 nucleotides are TGTGCCAGCAGTGAATCGGCGGGAGGAGAGACCCAGTACTTC.

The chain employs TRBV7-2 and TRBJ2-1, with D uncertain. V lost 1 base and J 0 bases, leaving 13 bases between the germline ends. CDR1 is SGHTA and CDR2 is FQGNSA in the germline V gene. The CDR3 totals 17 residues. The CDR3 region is CASSLEGTRSSYNEQFF. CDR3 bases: TGTGCCAGCAGCTTAGAAGGAACTCGAAGCTCCTACAATGAGCAGTTCTTC.

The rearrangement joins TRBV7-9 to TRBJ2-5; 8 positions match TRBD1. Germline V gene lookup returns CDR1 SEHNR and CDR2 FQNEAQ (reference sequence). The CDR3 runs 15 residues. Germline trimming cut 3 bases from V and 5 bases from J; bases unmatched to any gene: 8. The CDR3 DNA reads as TGTGCCAGCAGCTTTATGTCAGGGGGCTGGGAGACCCAGTACTTC. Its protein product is CASSFMSGGWETQYF.

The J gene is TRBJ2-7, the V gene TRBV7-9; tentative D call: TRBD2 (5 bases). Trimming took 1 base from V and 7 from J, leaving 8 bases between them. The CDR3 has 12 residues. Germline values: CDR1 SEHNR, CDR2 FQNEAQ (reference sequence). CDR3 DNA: TGTGCCAGCAGCTTAGATTGGAGGGAGCAGTACTTC. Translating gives CASSLDWREQYF.

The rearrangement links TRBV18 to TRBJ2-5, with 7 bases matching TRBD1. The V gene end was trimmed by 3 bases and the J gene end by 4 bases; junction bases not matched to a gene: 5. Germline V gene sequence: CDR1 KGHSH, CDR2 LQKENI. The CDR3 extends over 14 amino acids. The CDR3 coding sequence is TGTGCCAGCTCACCCCCGGGACAGTTAGAGACCCAGTACTTC. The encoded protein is CASSPPGQLETQYF.

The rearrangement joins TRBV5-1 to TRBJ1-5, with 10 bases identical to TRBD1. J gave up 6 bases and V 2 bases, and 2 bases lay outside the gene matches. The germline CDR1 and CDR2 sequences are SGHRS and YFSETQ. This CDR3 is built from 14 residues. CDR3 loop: CASSFGTGVQPQHF. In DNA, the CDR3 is TGCGCCAGCAGCTTTGGGACAGGGGTTCAGCCCCAGCATTTT.

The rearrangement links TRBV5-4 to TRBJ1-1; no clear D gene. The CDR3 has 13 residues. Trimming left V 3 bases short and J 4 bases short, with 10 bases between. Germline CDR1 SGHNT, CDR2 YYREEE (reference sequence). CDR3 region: CASSYETVTEAFF. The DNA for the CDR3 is TGTGCCAGCAGCTACGAAACAGTCACTGAAGCTTTCTTT.

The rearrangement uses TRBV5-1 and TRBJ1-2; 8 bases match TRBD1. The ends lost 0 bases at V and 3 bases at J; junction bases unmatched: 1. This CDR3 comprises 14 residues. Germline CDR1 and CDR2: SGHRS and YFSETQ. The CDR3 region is CASSLDRGDYGYTF. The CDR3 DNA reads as TGCGCCAGCAGCTTGGACAGGGGGGACTATGGCTACACCTTC.

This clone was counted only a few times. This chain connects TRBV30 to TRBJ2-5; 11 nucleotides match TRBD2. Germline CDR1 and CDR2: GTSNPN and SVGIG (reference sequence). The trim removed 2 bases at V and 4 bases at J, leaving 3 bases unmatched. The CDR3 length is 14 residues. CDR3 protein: CAWSPGLAGETQYF. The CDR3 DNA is TGTGCCTGGAGTCCCGGACTAGCGGGAGAGACCCAGTACTTC. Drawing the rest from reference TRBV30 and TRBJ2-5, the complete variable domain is SQTIHQWPATLVQPVGSPLSLECTVEGTSNPNLYWYRQAAGRGLQLLFYSVGIGQISSEVPQNLSASRPQDRQFILSSKKLLLSDSGFYLCAWSPGLAGETQYFGPGTRLLVL.

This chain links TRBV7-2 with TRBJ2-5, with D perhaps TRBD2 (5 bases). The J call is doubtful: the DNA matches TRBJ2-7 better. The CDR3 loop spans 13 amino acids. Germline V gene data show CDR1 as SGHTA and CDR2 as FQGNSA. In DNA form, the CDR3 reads TGTGCCAGCAGCCGTGTCGGGGCCTACGAGCAGTACTTC. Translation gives CASSRVGAYEQYF.

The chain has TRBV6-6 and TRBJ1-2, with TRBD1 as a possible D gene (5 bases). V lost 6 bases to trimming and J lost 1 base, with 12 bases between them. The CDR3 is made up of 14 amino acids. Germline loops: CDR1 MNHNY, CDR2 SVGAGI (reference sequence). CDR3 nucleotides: TGTGCCAGCAGCCGACAGAGGGATAACTATGGCTACACCTTC. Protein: CASSRQRDNYGYTF.

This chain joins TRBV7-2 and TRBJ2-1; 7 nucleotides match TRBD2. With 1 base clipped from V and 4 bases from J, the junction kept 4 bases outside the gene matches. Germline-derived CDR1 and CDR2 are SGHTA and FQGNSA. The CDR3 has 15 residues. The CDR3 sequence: CASSLGRETYNEQFF. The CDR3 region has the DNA TGTGCCAGCAGCTTAGGGCGGGAGACTTACAATGAGCAGTTCTTC.

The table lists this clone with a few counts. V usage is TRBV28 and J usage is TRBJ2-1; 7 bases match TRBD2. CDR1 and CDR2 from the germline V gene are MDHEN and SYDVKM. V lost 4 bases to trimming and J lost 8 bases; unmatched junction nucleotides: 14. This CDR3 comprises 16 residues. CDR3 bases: TGTGCCAGCAGTTCACCCTTAGGGGCGGGAGTAGATGAGCAGTTCTTC. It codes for CASSSPLGAGVDEQFF.